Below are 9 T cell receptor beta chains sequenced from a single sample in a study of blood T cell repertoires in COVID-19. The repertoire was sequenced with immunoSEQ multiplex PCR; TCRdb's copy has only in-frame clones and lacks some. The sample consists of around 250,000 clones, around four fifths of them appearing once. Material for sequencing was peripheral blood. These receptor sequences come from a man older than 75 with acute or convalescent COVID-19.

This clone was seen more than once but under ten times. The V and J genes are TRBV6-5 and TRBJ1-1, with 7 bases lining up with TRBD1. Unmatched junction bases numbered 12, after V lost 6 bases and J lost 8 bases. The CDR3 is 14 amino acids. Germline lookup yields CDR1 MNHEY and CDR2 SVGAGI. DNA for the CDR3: TGTGCCAGCAGCCGGGACAGAGTAGCTTGGGAAGCTTTCTTT. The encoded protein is CASSRDRVAWEAFF.

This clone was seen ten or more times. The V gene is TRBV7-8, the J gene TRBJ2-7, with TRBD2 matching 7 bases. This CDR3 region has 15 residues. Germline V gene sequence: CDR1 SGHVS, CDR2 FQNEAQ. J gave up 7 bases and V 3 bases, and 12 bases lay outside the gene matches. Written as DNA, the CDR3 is TGTGCCAGCAGCTTTTCTAGCGGCCCTCGTGGGGAGCAGTACTTC. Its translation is CASSFSSGPRGEQYF.

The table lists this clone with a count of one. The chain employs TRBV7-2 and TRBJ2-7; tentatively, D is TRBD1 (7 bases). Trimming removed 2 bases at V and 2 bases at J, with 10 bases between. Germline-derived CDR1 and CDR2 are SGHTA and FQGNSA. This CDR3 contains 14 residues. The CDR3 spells CASSLQGGTYEQYF. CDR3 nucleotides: TGTGCCAGCAGCTTACAGGGGGGCACCTACGAGCAGTACTTC.

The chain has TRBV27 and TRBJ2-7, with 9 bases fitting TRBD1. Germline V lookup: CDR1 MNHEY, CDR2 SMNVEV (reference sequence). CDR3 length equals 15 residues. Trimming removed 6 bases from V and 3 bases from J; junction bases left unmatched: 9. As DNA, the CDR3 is TGTGCCAGCAGCTCTCCGACAGGGGGAATCTACGAGCAGTACTTC. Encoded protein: CASSSPTGGIYEQYF.

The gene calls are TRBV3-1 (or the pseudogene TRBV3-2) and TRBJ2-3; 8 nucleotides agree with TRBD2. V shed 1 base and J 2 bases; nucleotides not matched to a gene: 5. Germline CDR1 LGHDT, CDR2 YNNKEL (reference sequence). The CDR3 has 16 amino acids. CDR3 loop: CASSQGLRGDTDTQYF. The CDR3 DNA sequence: TGTGCCAGCAGCCAAGGGTTGCGGGGGGACACAGATACGCAGTATTTT.

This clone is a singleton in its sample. Here the CDR3 reads CASSRTGTVRNYGYTF. The CDR3 DNA follows: TGTGCCAGCAGTAGGACAGGGACAGTTCGTAACTATGGCTACACCTTC. The chain has TRBV28 and TRBJ1-2; 8 bases agree with TRBD1. This CDR3 comprises 16 residues. The germline V gene has CDR1 MDHEN and CDR2 SYDVKM. The junction had 9 bases not matched to a gene; V was cut back by 5 bases and J by 1 base.

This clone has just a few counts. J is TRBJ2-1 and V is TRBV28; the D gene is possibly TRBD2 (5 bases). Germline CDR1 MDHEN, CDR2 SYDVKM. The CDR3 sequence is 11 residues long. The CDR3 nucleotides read TGTGGGAGCGGTTCCTACAATGAGCAGTTCTTC. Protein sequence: CGSGSYNEQFF.

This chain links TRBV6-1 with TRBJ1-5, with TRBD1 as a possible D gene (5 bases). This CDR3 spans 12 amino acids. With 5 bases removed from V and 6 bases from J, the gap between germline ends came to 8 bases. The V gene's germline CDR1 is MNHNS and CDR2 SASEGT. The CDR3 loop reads CASSHQGQPQHF. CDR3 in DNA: TGTGCCAGCAGTCACCAGGGTCAGCCCCAGCATTTT.

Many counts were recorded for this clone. The CDR3 spells CASTRGVKETQYF. The CDR3 DNA follows: TGTGCCAGCACCAGAGGAGTGAAAGAGACCCAGTACTTC. This chain links TRBV7-8 with TRBJ2-5, with D unclear. Germline CDR1 SGHVS, CDR2 FQNEAQ. The CDR3 spans 13 residues. Trimming shortened V by 7 bases and J by 3 bases, and 12 bases separated the two germline ends. Combining the CDR3 with reference TRBV7-8 and TRBJ2-5 gives the whole variable domain GAGVSQSPRYKVAKRGQDVALRCDPISGHVSLFWYQQALGQGPEFLTYFQNEAQLDKSGLPSDRFFAERPEGSVSTLKIQRTQQEDSAVYLCASTRGVKETQYFGPGTRLLVL.